These T cell receptor beta chains were read from a single sample in a study of cytomegalovirus exposure and HLA in healthy donors. TCRdb's copy holds only in-frame clones and misses some; the assay was immunoSEQ multiplex PCR. The table has about 160,000 clones, approximately 87% seen once. Source material: PBMCs. These receptors all stem from a woman between 25 and 40 years old in good health and CMV-seronegative. The CDR3 runs from the conserved cysteine through the conserved F or W. Fields, in order: D gene, clone size, J gene, V gene, CDR3 protein, CDR3 DNA. A D gene is named only where the DNA matches it firmly. Clone size is not always given. Where it is, it says once, few, many or a class for expanded clones.

d_call: NA
clone_size: once
j_call: TRBJ1-6
v_call: TRBV2
cdr3_aa: CASSYRVFNSPLHF
cdr3_nt: TGTGCCAGCAGTTACAGGGTCTTTAATTCACCCCTCCACTTT

d_call: TRBD1
clone_size: NA
j_call: TRBJ1-1
v_call: TRBV30
cdr3_aa: CAWSDRGHTEAFF
cdr3_nt: TGTGCCTGGAGCGACAGGGGACACACTGAAGCTTTCTTT

d_call: NA
clone_size: once
j_call: TRBJ2-7
v_call: TRBV4-3
cdr3_aa: CASSQGLPGLDEQYF
cdr3_nt: TGCGCCAGCAGCCAAGGTCTGCCCGGTTTGGACGAGCAGTACTTC

d_call: NA
clone_size: NA
j_call: TRBJ1-3
v_call: TRBV7-2
cdr3_aa: CASSLGSGLGNTIYF
cdr3_nt: TGTGCCAGCAGCTTAGGATCAGGGCTCGGAAACACCATATATTTT

d_call: NA
clone_size: NA
j_call: TRBJ1-1
v_call: TRBV11-2
cdr3_aa: CASSRLRRVTEAFF
cdr3_nt: TGTGCCAGCAGTAGATTGAGGCGGGTTACTGAAGCTTTCTTT

d_call: NA
clone_size: NA
j_call: TRBJ2-3
v_call: TRBV18
cdr3_aa: CASSPFGGTDTQYF
cdr3_nt: TGTGCCAGCTCACCTTTCGGGGGCACAGATACGCAGTATTTT

d_call: NA
clone_size: NA
j_call: TRBJ2-5
v_call: TRBV28
cdr3_aa: CASSLAAPGTQYF
cdr3_nt: TGTGCCAGCAGTTTAGCGGCCCCGGGGACCCAGTACTTC

d_call: TRBD1
clone_size: NA
j_call: TRBJ2-1
v_call: TRBV6-1
cdr3_aa: CASSERGQGESNEQFF
cdr3_nt: TGTGCCAGCAGTGAACGGGGACAGGGGGAATCAAATGAGCAGTTCTTC

d_call: NA
clone_size: once
j_call: TRBJ1-2
v_call: TRBV6-5
cdr3_aa: CASSYSAGRNSYTF
cdr3_nt: TGTGCCAGCAGTTACTCGGCAGGGCGTAACAGCTACACCTTC

d_call: NA
clone_size: few
j_call: TRBJ1-3
v_call: TRBV4-2
cdr3_aa: CASSQERNTIYF
cdr3_nt: TGTGCCAGCAGCCAAGAACGTAACACCATATATTTT

d_call: NA
clone_size: NA
j_call: TRBJ2-7
v_call: TRBV4-2
cdr3_aa: CASSQEGGGEQYF
cdr3_nt: TGTGCCAGCAGCCAAGAAGGCGGTGGGGAGCAGTACTTC

d_call: NA
clone_size: NA
j_call: TRBJ2-3
v_call: TRBV15
cdr3_aa: CATSSRLVPGDTQYF
cdr3_nt: TGTGCCACCAGCTCCCGACTAGTCCCCGGAGATACGCAGTATTTT

d_call: TRBD1
clone_size: NA
j_call: TRBJ2-3
v_call: TRBV29-1
cdr3_aa: CSVARGIADTQYF
cdr3_nt: TGCAGCGTCGCCAGGGGGATTGCAGATACGCAGTATTTT

d_call: NA
clone_size: NA
j_call: TRBJ1-1
v_call: TRBV18
cdr3_aa: CASSPDGGHFTEAFF
cdr3_nt: TGTGCCAGCTCACCGGACGGCGGTCATTTCACTGAAGCTTTCTTT

d_call: NA
clone_size: NA
j_call: TRBJ2-1
v_call: TRBV14
cdr3_aa: CASSRRVFIARPTSYNEQFF
cdr3_nt: TGTGCCAGCAGCCGACGGGTCTTTATAGCGAGACCGACCTCCTACAATGAGCAGTTCTTC

d_call: TRBD1
clone_size: NA
j_call: TRBJ1-5
v_call: TRBV5-8
cdr3_aa: CASSLDGTDNQPQHF
cdr3_nt: TGTGCCAGCAGCTTGGACGGGACAGATAATCAGCCCCAGCATTTT

d_call: TRBD2
clone_size: NA
j_call: TRBJ2-7
v_call: TRBV5-4
cdr3_aa: CASSLEAGGEQYF
cdr3_nt: TGTGCCAGCAGCTTGGAAGCGGGAGGCGAGCAGTACTTC

d_call: TRBD2
clone_size: NA
j_call: TRBJ2-5
v_call: TRBV27
cdr3_aa: CASSFGLAGLETQYF
cdr3_nt: TGTGCCAGCAGTTTCGGGCTAGCGGGGTTAGAGACCCAGTACTTC

d_call: TRBD2
clone_size: NA
j_call: TRBJ2-7
v_call: TRBV2
cdr3_aa: CASSEALLAGEIDEQYF
cdr3_nt: TGTGCCAGCAGTGAAGCGTTACTAGCGGGGGAGATCGACGAGCAGTACTTC

d_call: NA
clone_size: few
j_call: TRBJ1-5
v_call: TRBV28
cdr3_aa: CASSPGGGRVRNQPQHF
cdr3_nt: TGTGCCAGCAGTCCCGGAGGGGGGCGCGTTCGCAATCAGCCCCAGCATTTT

d_call: NA
clone_size: NA
j_call: TRBJ2-2
v_call: TRBV18
cdr3_aa: CASSPRANTGELFF
cdr3_nt: TGTGCCAGCTCACCACGTGCGAACACCGGGGAGCTGTTTTTT

d_call: NA
clone_size: few
j_call: TRBJ2-2
v_call: TRBV7-3
cdr3_aa: CASSLYATNTGELFF
cdr3_nt: TGTGCCAGCAGCTTATACGCAACGAACACCGGGGAGCTGTTTTTT

d_call: NA
clone_size: NA
j_call: TRBJ1-6
v_call: TRBV6-1
cdr3_aa: CASSETMGDNSPLHF
cdr3_nt: TGTGCCAGCAGTGAAACTATGGGAGATAATTCACCCCTCCACTTT

d_call: NA
clone_size: NA
j_call: TRBJ2-3
v_call: TRBV2
cdr3_aa: CASSEARTDTQYF
cdr3_nt: TGTGCCAGCAGTGAAGCGCGGACAGATACGCAGTATTTT

d_call: NA
clone_size: NA
j_call: TRBJ2-7
v_call: TRBV19
cdr3_aa: CASRSAGNYEQYF
cdr3_nt: TGTGCCAGTAGATCGGCAGGGAACTACGAGCAGTACTTC

d_call: NA
clone_size: NA
j_call: TRBJ1-1
v_call: TRBV7-9
cdr3_aa: CASSLFGAEAFF
cdr3_nt: TGTGCCAGCAGCTTATTCGGGGCTGAAGCTTTCTTT

d_call: NA
clone_size: NA
j_call: TRBJ1-5
v_call: TRBV27
cdr3_aa: CASSLEGRPAQPQHF
cdr3_nt: TGTGCCAGCAGTTTAGAGGGTCGCCCTGCTCAGCCCCAGCATTTT

d_call: TRBD2
clone_size: NA
j_call: TRBJ2-1
v_call: TRBV7-3
cdr3_aa: CASSLYGRAENEQFF
cdr3_nt: TGTGCCAGCAGCTTATACGGGAGGGCGGAGAATGAGCAGTTCTTC

d_call: NA
clone_size: NA
j_call: TRBJ1-2
v_call: TRBV4-3
cdr3_aa: CASSQVLRDGYGYTF
cdr3_nt: TGCGCCAGCAGCCAAGTCCTCCGGGACGGCTATGGCTACACCTTC

d_call: NA
clone_size: NA
j_call: TRBJ2-1
v_call: TRBV7-2
cdr3_aa: CASSLGGIEQFF
cdr3_nt: TGTGCCAGCAGCTTAGGGGGGATTGAGCAGTTCTTC

d_call: NA
clone_size: NA
j_call: TRBJ2-6
v_call: TRBV5-4
cdr3_aa: CASRRTGTFAPSGANVLTF
cdr3_nt: TGTGCCAGCAGGCGGACCGGGACATTCGCTCCCTCTGGGGCCAACGTCCTGACTTTC

d_call: NA
clone_size: NA
j_call: TRBJ2-3
v_call: TRBV4-2
cdr3_aa: CASSPIGDTQYF
cdr3_nt: TGTGCCAGCAGCCCTATAGGGGATACGCAGTATTTT

d_call: NA
clone_size: NA
j_call: TRBJ2-5
v_call: TRBV18
cdr3_aa: CASSPGRIQETQYF
cdr3_nt: TGTGCCAGCTCACCAGGGCGGATACAAGAGACCCAGTACTTC

d_call: NA
clone_size: NA
j_call: TRBJ1-1
v_call: TRBV7-3
cdr3_aa: CASSLNDGGKMKAFF
cdr3_nt: TGTGCCAGCAGCTTAAATGACGGGGGGAAAATGAAGGCTTTCTTT

d_call: NA
clone_size: few
j_call: TRBJ2-2
v_call: TRBV14
cdr3_aa: CASSQILDFTNTGELFF
cdr3_nt: TGTGCCAGCAGCCAGATACTCGACTTTACGAACACCGGGGAGCTGTTTTTT